These 21 T cell receptor beta chains were all obtained from the same sample, sequenced in a study of blood T cell repertoires in COVID-19. Repertoires were generated with immunoSEQ multiplex PCR, while TCRdb's copy carries only in-frame clones and drops some. Found here are about 110,000 clones, over 70% of them singletons; the top ten hold roughly 0.89%. The sample taken for sequencing was peripheral blood. The receptors shown here come from a woman between 65 and 79 years old with acute or convalescent COVID-19.

This chain joins TRBV6-4 and TRBJ1-6, with D tentatively TRBD1 (5 bases). The CDR3 extends over 16 amino acids. V was trimmed by 4 bases and J by 6 bases, leaving 16 bases between them. The germline gives CDR1 MRHNA, CDR2 SNTAGT. The CDR3 reads CASSATGGTGNSPLHF. DNA of the CDR3: TGTGCCAGCAGTGCCACCGGGGGGACCGGTAATTCACCCCTCCACTTT.

This clone has only a few counts. The V gene is TRBV9, the J gene TRBJ1-5; perhaps TRBD1 as D (6 bases). The V and J ends lost 1 base and 4 bases respectively, with 12 bases between them. The CDR3 loop spans 15 amino acids. Looked up from germline, CDR1 is SGDLS and CDR2 is YYNGEE. The CDR3 nucleotides read TGTGCCAGCAGCGTACAGGGGAATAGTAATCAGCCCCAGCATTTT. Protein: CASSVQGNSNQPQHF.

This chain connects TRBV6-5 to TRBJ1-5; D is undetermined. Per the germline V gene, CDR1 is MNHEY and CDR2 is SVGAGI. V lost 0 bases and J 0 bases, leaving 6 bases between the germline ends. The CDR3 covers 15 residues. The CDR3 region has the DNA TGTGCCAGCAGTTACTCTTCGGTTAGCAATCAGCCCCAGCATTTT. Its translation: CASSYSSVSNQPQHF.

This rearrangement joins TRBV18 to TRBJ1-5; 8 bases match TRBD1. The CDR3 runs 20 residues. Looked up from germline, CDR1 is KGHSH and CDR2 is LQKENI. V lost 3 bases, J lost 4 bases, and 20 bases stayed unmatched. CDR3 in amino acids: CASSPEPRQGRIGMNQPQHF. CDR3 sequence (DNA): TGTGCCAGCTCACCCGAGCCGAGACAGGGGCGTATTGGAATGAATCAGCCCCAGCATTTT.

The chain links TRBV5-1 to TRBJ2-2, with D tentatively TRBD1 (6 bases). The CDR3 contains 16 residues. From germline, CDR1 is SGHRS and CDR2 YFSETQ. V lost 0 bases to trimming and J lost 6 bases, with 15 bases between them. CDR3 bases: TGCGCCAGCAGCTTGGATCCGGCAGGGGTGGCCGGGGAGCTGTTTTTT. Translation gives CASSLDPAGVAGELFF.

This clone was counted between two and nine times. CDR3 residues: CASSKVETGYGYTF. Here the CDR3 DNA reads TGTGCCAGCAGCAAAGTTGAGACAGGCTATGGCTACACCTTC. The chain couples TRBV21-1 to TRBJ1-2; the table's TRBD1 call for D was not verified on the DNA. TRBV21-1 is listed as a pseudogene. The CDR3 loop spans 14 amino acids.

The J gene is TRBJ2-3, the V gene TRBV10-3; weak D call: TRBD2 (8 bases). Germline assignment: CDR1 ENHRY and CDR2 SYGVKD. The CDR3 loop spans 18 amino acids. CDR3 DNA: TGTGCTACAGGGGTCAGCGGGAGCCGACTTGGGGGCACAGATACGCAGTATTTT. Translation gives CATGVSGSRLGGTDTQYF.

This chain connects TRBV19 to TRBJ2-5; 9 bases match TRBD1. The CDR3 spans 17 residues. Germline V lookup: CDR1 LNHDA, CDR2 SQIVND (reference sequence). The ends lost 5 bases at V and 2 bases at J; junction bases unmatched: 12. The CDR3 DNA reads as TGTGCCAGTAGTTCACTTCTCGGGACAGGGATACAAGAGACCCAGTACTTC. It yields the protein CASSSLLGTGIQETQYF.

This CDR3 reads CAWSVRGGAGANVLTF. The DNA of the CDR3 is TGTGCCTGGAGTGTACGAGGCGGGGCTGGGGCCAACGTCCTGACTTTC. This chain links TRBV30 with TRBJ2-6; the D gene is possibly TRBD2 (6 bases). V was trimmed by 0 bases and J by 2 bases, leaving 11 bases between them. The CDR3 runs 16 residues. Germline V gives CDR1 GTSNPN, CDR2 SVGIG (reference sequence).

The chain carries TRBV10-1 and TRBJ1-6; D is uncertain. The germline CDR1 and CDR2 sequences are WNHNN and SYGVQD (reference sequence). V gave up 4 bases and J gave up 14 bases, with 15 bases separating them. The CDR3 is 13 amino acids. The chain's CDR3 is CASSGAGEGSLHF. As DNA, the CDR3 is TGCGCCAGCAGTGGGGCTGGTGAGGGATCCCTCCACTTT.

V gene TRBV4-2 combines with J gene TRBJ2-4; TRBD2 matches at 11 bases. The ends lost 0 bases at V and 8 bases at J; junction bases unmatched: 24. Germline V gene sequence: CDR1 LGHNA, CDR2 YNFKEQ. The CDR3 covers 22 residues. CDR3 sequence (DNA): TGTGCCAGCAGCCAAGAGGAAAGCTCCGGGATGGCTAGCGGGGGGCCGGACTACATTCAGTACTTC. As protein: CASSQEESSGMASGGPDYIQYF.

Only one count was recorded for this clone. V is TRBV5-8 and J is TRBJ2-1, with 13 bases fitting TRBD2. Germline V gene sequence: CDR1 SGHTS, CDR2 YDEGEE. V shed 3 bases, J shed 2 bases, and the junction held 5 bases outside the gene matches. The CDR3 length is 17 residues. CDR3 DNA sequence: TGTGCCAGCAGCTCCGGACTAGCGGGGGTGACCTACAATGAGCAGTTCTTC. Residues: CASSSGLAGVTYNEQFF.

The chain carries TRBV30 and TRBJ1-4; 7 nucleotides align to TRBD1. Germline loops: CDR1 GTSNPN, CDR2 SVGIG (reference sequence). The CDR3 consists of 13 residues. V was pared by 5 bases and J by 7 bases, with 7 bases of the junction left unmatched. DNA of the CDR3: TGTGCCTGGGGCGACAGGGTTGGTGAAAAACTGTTTTTT. Amino acids: CAWGDRVGEKLFF.

The chain uses TRBV9 and TRBJ2-2; TRBD2 matches 11 bases. With V trimmed by 3 bases and J by 6 bases, 10 bases remained unmatched. The CDR3 is made up of 17 amino acids. Looked up from germline, CDR1 is SGDLS and CDR2 is YYNGEE. The CDR3 region is CASSETSGISRAGELFF. Here the CDR3 DNA reads TGTGCCAGCAGCGAGACTAGCGGGATCTCTCGGGCCGGGGAGCTGTTTTTT. Variable domain in full (rest from reference TRBV9 and TRBJ2-2): DSGVTQTPKHLITATGQRVTLRCSPRSGDLSVYWYQQSLDQGLQFLIQYYNGEERAKGNILERFSAQQFPDLHSELNLSSLELGDSALYFCASSETSGISRAGELFFGEGSRLTVL.

The chain employs TRBV4-1 and TRBJ1-2; 7 bases match TRBD1. Germline V lookup: CDR1 MGHRA, CDR2 YSYEKL. With V trimmed by 5 bases and J by 4 bases, 10 bases remained unmatched. The CDR3 loop spans 15 amino acids. In DNA, the CDR3 is TGCGCCAGCAGCATGACAGGGACAATCTCCTATGGCTACACCTTC. Translated: CASSMTGTISYGYTF.

A few counts support this clone. The V call is TRBV5-4, the J call TRBJ1-2; TRBD1 matches at 9 bases. CDR1 is SGHNT and CDR2 is YYREEE in the germline V gene (reference sequence). Trimming took 5 bases from V and 5 from J; bases not matched to a gene: 7. The CDR3 extends over 14 amino acids. CDR3 loop: CASSSAGTGYGYTF. The CDR3 DNA sequence: TGTGCCAGCAGTTCTGCCGGGACAGGGTATGGCTACACCTTC.

This sequence joins TRBV6-5 and TRBJ1-6; D is undetermined. V shed 0 bases and J shed 9 bases, with 6 bases lying between them. This CDR3 comprises 13 residues. Germline V gene sequence: CDR1 MNHEY, CDR2 SVGAGI. For the CDR3, the DNA is TGTGCCAGCAGTTACTCGGAGGGTTCACCCCTCCACTTT. Amino acids: CASSYSEGSPLHF.

The chain carries TRBV25-1 and TRBJ2-3; TRBD1 might be the D (5 bases). V gave up 5 bases and J gave up 0 bases, with 15 bases separating them. From germline, CDR1 is MGHDK and CDR2 SYGVNS. The CDR3 extends over 16 amino acids. Here the CDR3 reads CASSIDRSPSTDTQYF. The CDR3 nucleotides read TGTGCCAGCAGTATTGACAGATCCCCTAGCACAGATACGCAGTATTTT.

This chain links TRBV6-6 with TRBJ2-7, with 9 bases lining up with TRBD1. The germline V gene encodes CDR1 MNHNY and CDR2 SVGAGI (reference sequence). V trimming: 6 bases; J trimming: 5 bases; junction bases outside the gene matches: 8. This CDR3 spans 14 amino acids. Here the CDR3 DNA reads TGTGCCAGCAGCCAGGGACAGGGCGGCCACGAGCAGTACTTC. It translates to CASSQGQGGHEQYF.

The gene calls are TRBV7-3 and TRBJ1-1; a possible D gene is TRBD1 (5 bases). This CDR3 has 13 amino acids. V was cut by 5 bases and J by 1 base, with 8 bases left in between. From germline, CDR1 is SGHTA and CDR2 FQGTGA. In DNA, the CDR3 is TGTGCCAGCAGCCTTCAGGGGAACACTGAAGCTTTCTTT. It specifies CASSLQGNTEAFF.

This clone was detected a few times. This chain connects TRBV4-1 to TRBJ1-4; no definite D call. The V and J ends lost 3 bases and 11 bases respectively, with 16 bases between them. Germline V lookup: CDR1 MGHRA, CDR2 YSYEKL. The CDR3 loop spans 14 amino acids. The CDR3 sequence is CASSHDHQMRKLFF. CDR3 bases: TGCGCCAGCAGCCACGACCACCAGATGAGGAAACTGTTTTTT.